The 21 T cell receptor beta chains listed next were all sequenced from one sample in a study of T-cell reconstitution after alpha-beta-depleted transplantation in children. Preparation of the TCRbeta library involved a method that used unique molecular identifiers. TCRdb fed the PCR reads into MiXCR, producing one record per CDR3 protein. The repertoire holds approximately 490,000 distinct CDR3 sequences, with about 10% as singletons. Here the sequenced sample was PBMCs, taken before TCRalphabeta/CD19-depleted stem cell transplant. The receptor source for this set is a child under 10 years old with inherited bone marrow failure, due to receive a stem cell transplant.

This clonotype was picked up a small number of times. The chain has TRBV6-1 and TRBJ2-1; 12 nucleotides match TRBD2. CDR3 length: 16 amino acids. J was trimmed by 6 bases and V by 6 bases; bases with no gene match: 9. CDR1 and CDR2 from the germline V gene are MNHNS and SASEGT. For the CDR3, the DNA is TGTGCCAGCAGCGCCCTGACTAGCGGGAGCGTCAATGAGCAGTTCTTC. Amino acid sequence: CASSALTSGSVNEQFF.

The CDR3 DNA is TGTGCCAGCAGTCTAATCTCCGGGACTCATATGGAGGACAATGAGCAGTTCTTC. It encodes CASSLISGTHMEDNEQFF. This chain connects TRBV6-2 or TRBV6-3 to TRBJ2-1; possible D gene TRBD2, 6 bases. The V end lost 5 bases, the J end lost 5 bases, and 25 bases lay between the germline ends. From germline, CDR1 is MNHEY and CDR2 SVGEGT. The CDR3 loop spans 18 amino acids.

This clonotype was seen at least ten times. The V gene is TRBV7-9, the J gene TRBJ1-2; D not certain. This CDR3 spans 12 amino acids. Per the germline V gene, CDR1 is SEHNR and CDR2 is FQNEAQ (reference sequence). Trimming cost V 4 bases and J 8 bases, with 11 bases left between them. The CDR3 region has the DNA TGTGCCAGCAGCTCACACACCCCGGGCTACACCTTC. It encodes CASSSHTPGYTF.

The rearrangement joins TRBV30 to TRBJ2-7, with a weak D call TRBD1 (6 bases). The CDR3 length is 13 residues. V gave up 2 bases and J gave up 3 bases, with 11 bases separating them. Germline CDR1 GTSNPN, CDR2 SVGIG (reference sequence). The CDR3 is CAWSPRGGYEQYF. The DNA of the CDR3 is TGTGCCTGGAGTCCCAGGGGTGGCTACGAGCAGTACTTC.

At least ten counts were recorded for this clonotype. This sequence joins TRBV23-1 and TRBJ2-5, with 8 bases that match TRBD2. TRBV23-1 is marked as an open reading frame, function uncertain. With V trimmed by 2 bases and J by 3 bases, 11 bases remained unmatched. CDR3 length equals 17 residues. CDR3 loop: CASSQPSGGQVEETQYF. The CDR3, as DNA: TGCGCCAGCAGTCAACCCTCGGGGGGGCAAGTAGAAGAGACCCAGTACTTC.

The gene calls are TRBV19 and TRBJ2-1; D remains unclear. Germline CDR1 reads LNHDA; CDR2 reads SQIVND (reference sequence). This CDR3 has 14 amino acids. Trimming shortened V by 7 bases and J by 4 bases, and 14 bases separated the two germline ends. This CDR3 reads CASNLGAPYNEQFF. The CDR3 DNA is TGTGCCAGTAATCTGGGCGCTCCATACAATGAGCAGTTCTTC.

The sample holds many counts of this clonotype. The CDR3 DNA is TGTGCCAGCAGTTACGGGAACCCCAATCAGCCCCAGCATTTT. Amino acid sequence: CASSYGNPNQPQHF. This sequence joins TRBV6-2 or TRBV6-3 and TRBJ1-5, with D uncertain. Germline CDR1 reads MNHEY; CDR2 reads SVGEGT. CDR3 length equals 14 residues. The V end was cut by 2 bases, the J end by 3 bases, with 8 bases between.

This clonotype showed up many times. V usage is TRBV12-3 or TRBV12-4 and J usage is TRBJ1-5; D is possibly TRBD1 (6 bases). CDR3 length: 15 amino acids. The V and J ends lost 7 bases and 3 bases respectively, with 16 bases between them. The CDR3 protein is CASTLGGHVNQPQHF. CDR3 DNA sequence: TGTGCCAGCACCCTTGGGGGGCATGTCAATCAGCCCCAGCATTTT.

This clonotype was picked up many times. The junction shows a germline mismatch at one end, possibly a read error. This chain joins TRBV20-1 and TRBJ2-1; the match to TRBD2 covers 7 bases. Looked up from germline, CDR1 is DFQATT and CDR2 is SNEGSKA (reference sequence). The CDR3 is made up of 13 amino acids. The CDR3 region is CRARREIGNEQFF. In DNA, the CDR3 is TGCAGGGCTAGGCGGGAGATCGGAAATGAGCAGTTCTTC.

This clonotype was recorded many times. J is TRBJ2-5 and V is TRBV5-1; 7 bases are a match to TRBD2. Trimming at V came to 4 bases and at J to 1 base, leaving 13 bases not matched to a gene. The CDR3 sequence is 17 residues long. Germline V lookup: CDR1 SGHRS, CDR2 YFSETQ. CDR3 loop: CASSRWGGIEVQETQYF. CDR3 nucleotides: TGCGCCAGCAGCAGATGGGGGGGGATTGAGGTCCAAGAGACCCAGTACTTC.

This rearrangement joins TRBV20-1 to TRBJ2-7; 8 bases match TRBD2. The CDR3 extends over 13 amino acids. V lost 6 bases, J lost 3 bases, and 7 bases stayed unmatched. Germline lookup yields CDR1 DFQATT and CDR2 SNEGSKA (reference sequence). The CDR3 coding sequence is TGCAGTGCAAAGAGCGGGAGAGGCTACGAGCAGTACTTC. Encoded protein: CSAKSGRGYEQYF.

The genes are TRBV27 and TRBJ2-3; 10 nucleotides match TRBD2. Germline-derived CDR1 and CDR2 are MNHEY and SMNVEV (reference sequence). The CDR3 sequence is 14 residues long. V lost 10 bases and J lost 4; bases outside the gene matches: 8. The CDR3 DNA is TGTGCCACCCATCTAGCGGGAGCTGCAGATACGCAGTATTTT. Amino acids: CATHLAGAADTQYF.

This clonotype was observed many times. V usage is TRBV20-1 and J usage is TRBJ2-7; no clear D. The CDR3 is 13 amino acids. Germline V gives CDR1 DFQATT, CDR2 SNEGSKA (reference sequence). Trimming stripped 3 bases from V and 3 bases from J, with 12 bases between. CDR3 bases: TGCAGTGCTAGCCCTCAGGACGGCTACGAGCAGTACTTC. It encodes CSASPQDGYEQYF.

This clonotype was seen only a few times. The rearrangement links TRBV30 to TRBJ2-1; a possible D gene is TRBD2 (7 bases). Germline CDR1 is GTSNPN and CDR2 is SVGIG (reference sequence). Trimming pared 2 bases from V and 4 bases from J, leaving 15 bases between. The CDR3 is made up of 15 amino acids. CDR3 sequence (DNA): TGTGCCTGGAGTTTGGGAGGGGGGGGGTACAATGAGCAGTTCTTC. This gives the protein CAWSLGGGGYNEQFF.

The chain links TRBV12-3 or TRBV12-4 to TRBJ1-6; D unresolved. The CDR3 loop spans 14 amino acids. Trimming pared 3 bases from V and 7 bases from J, leaving 10 bases between. CDR3 DNA sequence: TGTGCCAGCAGTTTGAGGGTAGCCAATTCACCCCTCCACTTT. The encoded protein is CASSLRVANSPLHF.

This clonotype was detected many times. The V gene is TRBV20-1, the J gene TRBJ1-4, with TRBD1 identical over 8 bases. The CDR3 contains 13 residues. The germline gives CDR1 DFQATT, CDR2 SNEGSKA (reference sequence). V was clipped by 1 base and J by 7 bases; unmatched bases: 2. As DNA, the CDR3 is TGCAGTGCTAGAGGACAGGGGAGTGAAAAACTGTTTTTT. Protein: CSARGQGSEKLFF.

Comments on this clonotype: Possible read error: a much larger clone is one base away. The chain joins TRBV20-1 to TRBJ2-7; TRBD2 might be the D (5 bases). With 5 bases removed from V and 1 base from J, the gap between germline ends came to 9 bases. The germline V gene has CDR1 DFQATT and CDR2 SNEGSKA (reference sequence). This CDR3 spans 12 amino acids. The CDR3 DNA is TGCAGTGCTTTGGAGGTTTCCTACGAGCAGTACTTC. It codes for CSALEVSYEQYF.

The V call is TRBV28, the J call TRBJ1-2; D unclear. Per germline, CDR1 MDHEN and CDR2 SYDVKM. The ends were cut back, 5 bases at V and 3 bases at J, with 7 bases in the middle. The CDR3 is 12 residues long. The CDR3 coding sequence is TGTGCCAGCAGTGGGGAGTACTATGGCTACACCTTC. Translated: CASSGEYYGYTF.

This clonotype was detected ten times or more. Written as DNA, the CDR3 is TGCAGTGCTAGCGGGACTGAAGAACCCTCTGGAAACACCATATATTTT. Amino acids: CSASGTEEPSGNTIYF. The rearrangement links TRBV20-1 to TRBJ1-3, with D possibly matching TRBD1 (5 bases). The germline V gene encodes CDR1 DFQATT and CDR2 SNEGSKA (reference sequence). With 3 bases removed from V and 0 bases from J, the gap between germline ends came to 15 bases. The CDR3 loop spans 16 amino acids.

This clonotype was seen only once. The V gene is TRBV28, the J gene TRBJ1-1; D uncertain. CDR3 length equals 15 residues. Germline lookup yields CDR1 MDHEN and CDR2 SYDVKM. The ends were cut back, 7 bases at V and 2 bases at J, with 17 bases in the middle. The CDR3 loop is CASISDGHFNTEAFF. The CDR3 nucleotides read TGTGCCAGCATCTCAGACGGGCACTTCAACACTGAAGCTTTCTTT.

This clonotype was counted a few times. This chain links TRBV7-2 with TRBJ2-3; 7 bases line up with TRBD1. The CDR3 is made up of 16 amino acids. Germline values: CDR1 SGHTA, CDR2 FQGNSA. V was pared by 2 bases and J by 0 bases, with 5 bases of the junction left unmatched. The CDR3 reads CASSLRYRGSTDTQYF. The DNA for the CDR3 is TGTGCCAGCAGCTTACGGTACAGGGGAAGCACAGATACGCAGTATTTT.